Below, one T cell receptor (beta chain) is given with its context. The clone's antigen remains unknown. No much larger clonotype is one base removed from it; base qualities were not supplied. The cohort comprised more than 550 healthy bone marrow donors. All cohort members were sampled while nominally healthy, although unrecorded immune exposures were likely present. The donor tested CMV seronegative, placing the donor among the approximately 360 seronegative members of the cohort. A peripheral blood sample was provided by each donor, and peripheral blood mononuclear cells were used for TCR beta sequencing. Genomic DNA extraction from the blood cell samples was performed with the Qiagen DNeasy Blood Extraction Kit. CDR3 length: 16 amino acids, cysteine to phenylalanine. Just CDR3 DNA is preserved here, 48 bases in frame from base 1. V trim: 0 bases; J trim: 2 bases; unmatched bases: 6. Taken from the germline V gene, the CDR1 and CDR2 loops are MNHNS and SASEGT.

This entry comes from a study of cytomegalovirus exposure and HLA in healthy donors (TCRdb year 2017). Concerning the study at large: In an earlier analysis of roughly 500 of the donors, 276 Gb of sequence data and 117 million unique TCR beta sequences from about 190 million T cells were reported. The study used immunosequencing to profile the T cell repertoires of approximately 690 subjects and linked those repertoires to cytomegalovirus serostatus. In an earlier analysis of more than 550 of the donors, high-throughput TCR beta sequencing was used to judge whether each TCR beta V gene segment behaved as functional or pseudogenic. The study aimed to test whether cataloging public T cell receptors could reveal signatures of past pathogen exposure. HLA typing covered class I and class II loci at four-digit resolution. To study patterns of TCR occurrence, a later analysis re-analyzed previously published TCR beta repertoires from 550 to 800 donors and added high-resolution HLA genotyping. Of the 300 to 500 genotyped donors, roughly 80% were placed in the genetic ancestry cluster associated with self-reported Caucasian donors. Rather than using new phenotypic data, the later analysis identified candidate immune exposures from TCR beta sequences and from how often those sequences occurred across donors. Every repertoire in the discovery cohort had been generated on one and the same sequencing platform. About 310 gigabases of sequencing data and approximately 84 million unique TCR sequences were included in an early release covering several hundred HLA-typed donors. The number of donors typed differed by locus, with about 629-630 for A, B, C, DRB1 and DQB1, around 560 for DQA1, 600 to 610 for DPA1, and 472 for DPB1. Because of strong linkage in the cohort, roughly five DR-DQ haplotypes were treated as single units for association and clustering. In addition to the first cohort of roughly 670 subjects, a separate validation cohort of 120 different subjects was used. Genome-wide SNP genotypes for about 65% of the roughly 670 donors were used in a later genetic analysis, which treated that subset as a discovery cohort. Donor age, sex, ethnicity and CMV serostatus were collected together with the repertoire data. Across some 400 genotyped donors of the cohort, an average of about 220,000 unique TCR beta nucleotide sequences per donor were sequenced, and approximately 17% of those sequences were non-productive. The study combined high-throughput TCR immunosequencing, statistical association of individual TCRs with disease status, and machine learning to predict cytomegalovirus infection status. General findings and caveats noted by the study authors: Some IMGT-functional V segments, including TRBV6-2 and TRBV6-3, could not be told apart with the 87-base-pair reads, so those segments were excluded. Assigning TCR associations to individual alleles was difficult when HLA alleles, especially DR and DQ, strongly co-occurred. According to a later genetic analysis, donors in an Asian-associated ancestry cluster had fewer N-insertions in productive TCRs than the approximately 650-donor mean. In a later analysis, several top co-occurrence clusters were reported to appear linked to parvovirus B19, influenza, CMV and Epstein-Barr virus. According to a later analysis, most CMV-associated TCR beta chains appeared to be HLA-restricted, and the HLA associations seemed to be driven largely by CMV exposure. The only immune exposure information available for the cohort was CMV serostatus. The study gave a list of 150 to 200 TCR beta chains associated with cytomegalovirus. A further reported finding was that TCR beta sequences accurately predicted the HLA-A and HLA-B alleles for most subjects in the first cohort. According to a later analysis, TCR association rates differed among HLA loci, with DRB1 alleles showing the most associated TCRs and HLA-C alleles showing the fewest. A group of highly shared sequence variants was considered likely to be a technical artifact of the sequencing pipeline. The presence/absence analyses assumed that sequencing depth was roughly uniform across donors, and that assumption may not be true. It was suggested by the authors that the approach could potentially be generalized to other disease states and immunological phenotypes. The classifier was reported to diagnose cytomegalovirus status with high specificity and sensitivity in both the original and validation cohorts. This cohort had only TCR beta chains sequenced, and the lack of alpha or paired-chain data limited which features could be detected. HLA typing was unavailable for some donors at each locus, so association tests used only the typed subset. Most TCR sequences were seen in very few donors, while some public TCRs were found in many individuals. Specific HLA alleles were associated with around 18,000 TCR beta sequences at a false discovery rate of 0.05 in a later analysis. In vitro tests confirmed that a few of the cytomegalovirus-associated TCR beta chains recognize cytomegalovirus antigens. In an earlier analysis of 450 to 750 of the donors, most TCR beta V segments appeared in productive rearrangements about 87% or about 30% of the time, broadly matching IMGT annotations. A later genetic analysis associated a missense DCLRE1C variant with V-gene and J-gene trimming of TCR beta chains, and an independent cohort replicated the association. Linkage disequilibrium might explain the correlated functional status among segregating V segments, but an unknown experimental factor could not be excluded. In a later analysis, HLA-associated TCR beta chains showed more clonal expansion and lower generation probabilities than non-associated chains that were equally common. Around 16 rarely observed V segments, including chromosome 9 orphons, were excluded from the earlier analysis of several hundred of the donors because counts were too low.

Libraries were prepared through the immunoSEQ multiplex PCR assay. A mixture of 60 forward primers for TCR Vbeta segments and 13 reverse primers for TCR Jbeta segments was used in the multiplex PCR. Amplification of the CDR3 region of rearranged TCR beta genes was performed with a multiplex PCR assay on genomic DNA. The amplified TCR beta libraries were sequenced on the Illumina HiSeq System as 87-base-pair reads. Per the original workflow: Across the 500 to 700 repertoires, a later analysis counted some 81 million unique TCR beta chains, roughly 11 million of which were shared by at least two donors. To remove PCR and sequencing errors, raw reads were error-corrected and collapsed into unique sequences using a nearest-neighbor algorithm that merged closely related sequences. V, D and J gene segments were assigned by aligning CDR3 sequences to IMGT reference sequences. Each retained sequence needed at least a six-nucleotide match to both a V gene segment and a J gene segment. A rearrangement counted as productive if the CDR3 had no stop codons and remained in frame with V and J, and every other rearrangement counted as non-productive. Following IMGT convention, CDR3 was defined as the stretch from the second conserved V-encoded cysteine up to the conserved J-encoded phenylalanine. The earlier analysis of a few hundred of the donors excluded sequences that lacked an unambiguous match to a single V gene segment. An earlier analysis of fewer than 650 of the donors classified V segments as functional when productive rearrangements were above 56.7% and as segregating when the standard deviation between donors was above 5%. A statistical classification framework was built for diagnosing cytomegalovirus status from the catalog of TCR beta chain sequences. In a later analysis, V and J genes were assigned by comparing TCR nucleotide sequences against IMGT/GENE-DB human TR gene sequences. Using the TCRdist pipeline, a later analysis assigned CDR3 sequences along with most-parsimonious VDJ recombination scenarios. In a later analysis, each TCR beta chain was defined by its CDR3 amino acid sequence together with its V-gene family, and reads lacking a unique V-gene family were excluded. A later analysis removed 550 to 650 highly shared, low-generation-probability nucleotide sequences to deal with suspected cross-contamination and a sequencing artifact. For each public chain, a later analysis derived a clonal expansion index from normalized ranks of inferred template counts within each repertoire. In a later analysis, generation probabilities were computed with a VDJ recombination model fitted to out-of-frame rearrangements, and the resulting probabilities were checked against IGoR. Hypergeometric tests were used in a later analysis to score TCR-TCR, TCR-HLA and TCR-CMV co-occurrence, with a repertoire-size bias correction applied to the TCR pairs. A later analysis estimated false discovery rates by permuting HLA or CMV assignments 20 times. In a later analysis, co-occurring TCRs were grouped with DBSCAN, and TCRdist sequence similarity was added when clustering was performed within HLA-allele-positive subsets. For co-occurrence clustering, repertoires with fewer than 30,000 or more than 120,000 public chains were excluded, along with about five repertoires with anomalous nucleotide sharing. TCRdb retrieved this table from immuneACCESS and kept in-frame rearrangements only. Not all clones are present; in checked studies, unresolved V genes account for under half, and no reason is known for the remainder. V and J calls and clone size come straight from that table; D and trimming were deduced from the DNA. For this sample the table gives approximately 150,000 clones, of which approximately 80% were detected only once. The ten largest clones add up to approximately 15% of the sample.

This clonotype originated in a middle-aged woman in good health and CMV-seronegative. Sequenced input: PBMCs. The sequence links TRBV6-1 to TRBJ2-5; 7 bases in between match TRBD2. The DNA sequence is given as TGTGCCAGCAGTGAAGCGGGGGGGGGATCTCAAGAGACCCAGTACTTC. The translation is CASSEAGGGSQETQYF.